This TCR beta chain was recovered during a study of T cell responses to AZD1222 COVID-19 vaccine (dated by TCRdb to 2020 to 2023). For the study in its entirety: TCR sequencing was performed for 230 to 250 trial participants, of whom about 200 were given two doses of AZD1222 and approximately 25 were given two doses of MenACWY control vaccine. Trial participants were enrolled into age subgroups of 18-55, 56-69 and 70-plus years, which contained about 150, 27 and 61 TCR-sequenced participants, respectively.

Note on this clone: There is no known antigen for this receptor. The record has no base qualities; no much larger clone is one base away.

The time point label, as the study defines it: about 28 days (+/-7) after the second vaccine dose. AZD1222 recipients given second doses at about 4 weeks or at about 12 weeks were pooled, since spike-specific TCR depth and breadth were not found to differ between the two schedules. Vaccinee samples were obtained from the UK trials COV001 and COV002, which included a single-blind randomized controlled phase 2/3 trial of AZD1222 (ChAdOx1 nCoV-19) in healthy adults. Trial participant PBMC samples were collected at day 0 and day 28 after the second dose for TCRbeta chain sequencing. Between the V and J ends, shortened by 7 bases and 4 bases respectively, the junction contains 14 bases. Per the germline V gene, MDHEN is the CDR1 and SYDVKM is the CDR2. From its cysteine to its phenylalanine, the CDR3 spans 14 amino acids. The only DNA kept is the CDR3, 42 bases in frame from the first base. What the research found in general, with its limitations: A significant rise in spike-specific TCR breadth and depth was observed after two AZD1222 doses relative to day 0 and relative to MenACWY recipients. CD4 TCRs associated with the vaccine covered the entire spike protein, and the dominant responses were in regions 160-218 and 743-854. The 56-69-year group was small, and its depth increase did not reach significance, likely because of low power. Participants were mostly white British, with more females than males. The authors suggested clonal diversity may have been underestimated. Because no day 14 peak-response samples were available, the repertoires could be characterized only after the peak T cell response. Reportedly, almost half of the unique spike-specific TCRs recognized epitopes lying outside the regions that are mutated in the B.1.351 and B.1.1.7 variants. Only six AZD1222 recipients were SARS-CoV-2 seropositive at baseline, limiting conclusions about previously exposed vaccinees.

The CDR3 regions of human TCRbeta chains were analyzed by immunosequencing. The authors' analysis ran thus. TCRs in the repertoires were compared against a reference library of SARS-CoV-2-specific TCRs that had been generated with the MIRA antigen-specificity platform. Breadth meant the fraction of unique TCRs that were SARS-CoV-2-associated, whereas depth meant the fraction of total T cells that were SARS-CoV-2-associated. Using the MIRA data, each spike-specific TCR was mapped to the spike region that the TCR reacts to and placed in a CD4 or CD8 class. Log10-transformed breadth and depth values were compared by one-way ANOVA with Sidak's multiple comparisons tests. In its TCRdb copy, this immuneACCESS table keeps in-frame sequences only and misses some clones. Where compared with another copy, unresolved V genes explain less than half of these, and the others have no known cause. For V, J and clone size, that table is used; D and trimming come from the DNA. Recorded for this sample are fewer than 120,000 clones; approximately 94% of them occurred a single time. About 3% of the sample is taken by the ten largest.

The clonotype was recovered from an adult who received the AZD1222 COVID-19 vaccine. The chain was built from TRBV28 and TRBJ1-3, with a weak D call of TRBD1 (5 bases match). Sequences were derived from peripheral blood, sampled 28 days after the second AZD1222 dose. CDR3 sequence: CASKRGGSGNTIYF. The nucleotides are TGTGCCAGCAAACGTGGGGGGAGCGGAAACACCATATATTTT.